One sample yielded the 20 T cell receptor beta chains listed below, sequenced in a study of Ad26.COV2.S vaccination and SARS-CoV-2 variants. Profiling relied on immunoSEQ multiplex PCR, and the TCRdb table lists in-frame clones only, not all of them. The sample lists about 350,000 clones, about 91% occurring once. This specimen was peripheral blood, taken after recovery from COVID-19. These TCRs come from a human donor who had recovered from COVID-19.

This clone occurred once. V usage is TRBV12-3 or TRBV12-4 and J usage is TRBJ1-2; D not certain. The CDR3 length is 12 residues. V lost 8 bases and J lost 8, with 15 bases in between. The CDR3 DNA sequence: TGTGCCAGCGAAAAAGGGTTACGGGGCTACACCTTC. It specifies CASEKGLRGYTF.

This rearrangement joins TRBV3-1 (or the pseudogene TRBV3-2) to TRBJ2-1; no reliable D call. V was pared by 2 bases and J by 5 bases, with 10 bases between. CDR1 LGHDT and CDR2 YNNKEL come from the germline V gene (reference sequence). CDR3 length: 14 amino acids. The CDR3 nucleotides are TGTGCCAGCAGCCAACTCATGACGCACAATGAGCAGTTCTTC. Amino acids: CASSQLMTHNEQFF.

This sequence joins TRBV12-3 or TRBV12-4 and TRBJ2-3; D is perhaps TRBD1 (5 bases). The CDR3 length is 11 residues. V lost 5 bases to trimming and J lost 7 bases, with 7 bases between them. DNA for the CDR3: TGTGCCAGCAGTCCAGGGAATACGCAGTATTTT. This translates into CASSPGNTQYF.

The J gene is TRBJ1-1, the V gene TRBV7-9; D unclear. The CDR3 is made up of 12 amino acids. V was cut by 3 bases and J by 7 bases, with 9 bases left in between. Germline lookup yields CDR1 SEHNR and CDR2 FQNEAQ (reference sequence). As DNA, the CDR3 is TGTGCCAGCAGCTTGGACGGACTTGAAGCTTTCTTT. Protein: CASSLDGLEAFF.

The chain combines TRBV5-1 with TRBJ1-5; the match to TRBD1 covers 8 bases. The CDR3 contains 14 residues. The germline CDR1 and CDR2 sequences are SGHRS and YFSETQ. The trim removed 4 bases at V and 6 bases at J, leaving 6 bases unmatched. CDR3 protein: CASSRDRNSQPQHF. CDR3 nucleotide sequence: TGCGCCAGCAGCCGGGACAGGAATTCTCAGCCCCAGCATTTT.

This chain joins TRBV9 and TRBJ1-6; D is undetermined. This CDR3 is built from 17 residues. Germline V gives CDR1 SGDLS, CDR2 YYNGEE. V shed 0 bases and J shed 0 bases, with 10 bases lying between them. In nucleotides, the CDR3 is TGTGCCAGCAGCGTAGATGGCAGAGGCTCCTATAATTCACCCCTCCACTTT. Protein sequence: CASSVDGRGSYNSPLHF. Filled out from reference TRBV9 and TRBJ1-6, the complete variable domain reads DSGVTQTPKHLITATGQRVTLRCSPRSGDLSVYWYQQSLDQGLQFLIQYYNGEERAKGNILERFSAQQFPDLHSELNLSSLELGDSALYFCASSVDGRGSYNSPLHFGNGTRLTVT.

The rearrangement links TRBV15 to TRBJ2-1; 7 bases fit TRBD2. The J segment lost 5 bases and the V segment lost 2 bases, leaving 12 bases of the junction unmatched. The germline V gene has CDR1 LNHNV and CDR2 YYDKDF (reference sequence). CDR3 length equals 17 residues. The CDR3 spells CATSRSVQAGPDNEQFF. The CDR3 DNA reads TGTGCCACCAGCAGAAGTGTTCAAGCGGGGCCAGACAATGAGCAGTTCTTC.

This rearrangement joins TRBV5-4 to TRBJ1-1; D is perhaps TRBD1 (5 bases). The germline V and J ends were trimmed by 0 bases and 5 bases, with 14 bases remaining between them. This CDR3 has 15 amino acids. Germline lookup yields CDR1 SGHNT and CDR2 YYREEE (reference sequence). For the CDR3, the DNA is TGTGCCAGCAGCTTGGAACAAACCAAGGGGACTGAAGCTTTCTTT. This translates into CASSLEQTKGTEAFF.

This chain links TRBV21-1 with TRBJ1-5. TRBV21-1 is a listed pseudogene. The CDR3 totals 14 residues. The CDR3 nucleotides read TGTGCCAGCAGCAAAGCGGTACCGAATCAGCCCCAGCATTTT. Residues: CASSKAVPNQPQHF.

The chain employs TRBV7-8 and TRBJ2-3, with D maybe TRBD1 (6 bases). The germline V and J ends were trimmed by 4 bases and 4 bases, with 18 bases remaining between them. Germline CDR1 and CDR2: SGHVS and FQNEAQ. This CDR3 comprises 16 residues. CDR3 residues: CASSSDGQGRADTQYF. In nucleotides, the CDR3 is TGTGCCAGCAGCTCAGATGGGCAGGGGCGTGCAGATACGCAGTATTTT.

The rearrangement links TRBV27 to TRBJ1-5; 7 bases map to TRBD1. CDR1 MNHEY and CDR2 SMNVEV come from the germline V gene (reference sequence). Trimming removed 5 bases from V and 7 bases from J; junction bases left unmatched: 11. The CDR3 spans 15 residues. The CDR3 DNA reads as TGTGCCAGCAGTCGTTCGACAGGGACGTTGCAGCCCCAGCATTTT. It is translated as CASSRSTGTLQPQHF.

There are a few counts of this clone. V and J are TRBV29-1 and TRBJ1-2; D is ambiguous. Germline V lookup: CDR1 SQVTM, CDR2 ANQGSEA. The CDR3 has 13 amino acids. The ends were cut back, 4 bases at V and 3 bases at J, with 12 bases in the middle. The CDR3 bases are TGCAGCGTTGGCGTTTGGGGTGACTATGGCTACACCTTC. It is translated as CSVGVWGDYGYTF.

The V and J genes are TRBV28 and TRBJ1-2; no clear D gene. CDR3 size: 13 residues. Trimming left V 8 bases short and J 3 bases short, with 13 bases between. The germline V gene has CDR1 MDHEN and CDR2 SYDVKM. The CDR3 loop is CASREYRDYGYTF. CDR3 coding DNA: TGTGCCAGCCGGGAGTACAGAGACTATGGCTACACCTTC.

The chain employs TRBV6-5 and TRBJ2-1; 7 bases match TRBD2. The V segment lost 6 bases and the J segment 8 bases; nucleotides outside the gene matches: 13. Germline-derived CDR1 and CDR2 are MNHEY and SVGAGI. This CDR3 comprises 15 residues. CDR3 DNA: TGTGCCAGCAGCCAACCACGACTAGCCCGATATGAGCAGTTCTTC. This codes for CASSQPRLARYEQFF.

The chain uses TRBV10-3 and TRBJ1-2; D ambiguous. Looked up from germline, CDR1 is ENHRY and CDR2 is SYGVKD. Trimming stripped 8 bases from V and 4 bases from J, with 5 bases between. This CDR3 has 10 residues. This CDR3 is CAIGTYGYTF. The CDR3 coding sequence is TGTGCCATCGGTACCTATGGCTACACCTTC.

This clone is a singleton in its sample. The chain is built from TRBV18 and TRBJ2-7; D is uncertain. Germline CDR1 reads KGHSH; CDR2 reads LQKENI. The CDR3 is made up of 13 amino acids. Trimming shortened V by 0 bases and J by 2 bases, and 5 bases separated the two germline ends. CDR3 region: CASSPPHTYEQYF. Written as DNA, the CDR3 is TGTGCCAGCTCACCACCTCATACCTACGAGCAGTACTTC.

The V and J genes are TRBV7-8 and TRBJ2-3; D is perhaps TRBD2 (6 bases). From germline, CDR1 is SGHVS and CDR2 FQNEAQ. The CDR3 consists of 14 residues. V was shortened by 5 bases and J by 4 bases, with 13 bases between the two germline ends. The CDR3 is CASSASGLADTQYF. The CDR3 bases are TGTGCCAGCAGCGCCAGCGGGCTCGCAGATACGCAGTATTTT.

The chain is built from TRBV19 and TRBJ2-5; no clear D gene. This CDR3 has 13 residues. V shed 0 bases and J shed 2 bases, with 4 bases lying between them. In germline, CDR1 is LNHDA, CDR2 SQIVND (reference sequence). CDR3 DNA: TGTGCCAGTAGTATAGATAATCAAGAGACCCAGTACTTC. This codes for CASSIDNQETQYF.

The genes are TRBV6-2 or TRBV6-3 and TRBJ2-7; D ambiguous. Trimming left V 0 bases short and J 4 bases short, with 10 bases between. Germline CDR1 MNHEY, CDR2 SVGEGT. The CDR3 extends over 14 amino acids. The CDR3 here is CASSYSWKQYEQYF. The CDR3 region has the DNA TGTGCCAGCAGTTACTCATGGAAGCAATACGAGCAGTACTTC.

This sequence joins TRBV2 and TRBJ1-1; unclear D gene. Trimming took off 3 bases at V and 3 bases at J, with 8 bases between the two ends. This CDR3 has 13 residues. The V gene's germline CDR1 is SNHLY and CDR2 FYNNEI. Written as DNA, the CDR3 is TGTGCCAGCAGTGAGAGGGAGCACACTGAAGCTTTCTTT. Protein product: CASSEREHTEAFF. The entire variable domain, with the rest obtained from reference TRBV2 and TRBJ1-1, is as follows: EPEVTQTPSHQVTQMGQEVILRCVPISNHLYFYWYRQILGQKVEFLVSFYNNEISEKSEIFDDQFSVERPDGSNFTLKIRSTKLEDSAMYFCASSEREHTEAFFGQGTRLTVV.